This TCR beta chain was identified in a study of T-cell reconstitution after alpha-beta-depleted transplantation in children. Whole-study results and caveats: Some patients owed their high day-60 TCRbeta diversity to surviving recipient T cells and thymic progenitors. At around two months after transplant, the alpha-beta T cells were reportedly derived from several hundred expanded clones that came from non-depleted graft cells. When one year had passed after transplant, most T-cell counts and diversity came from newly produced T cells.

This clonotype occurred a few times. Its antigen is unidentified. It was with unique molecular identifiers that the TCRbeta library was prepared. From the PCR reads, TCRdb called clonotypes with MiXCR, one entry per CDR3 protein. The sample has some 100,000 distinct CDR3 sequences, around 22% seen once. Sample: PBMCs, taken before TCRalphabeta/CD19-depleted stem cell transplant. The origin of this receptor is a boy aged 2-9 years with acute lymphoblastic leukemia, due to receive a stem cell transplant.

CDR3 bases: TGTGCCAGCAGGACTAGGGGGGACACCGGGGAGCTGTTTTTT. Its translation is CASRTRGDTGELFF. The gene calls are TRBV6-5 and TRBJ2-2; D may match TRBD1 or TRBD2 (6 bases each). The CDR3 sequence is 14 residues long. Per the germline V gene, CDR1 is MNHEY and CDR2 is SVGAGI. The germline V and J ends were trimmed by 6 bases and 3 bases, with 11 bases remaining between them.